What follows is one TCR beta chain and its context. The data were taken from a study of shared clonotypes between healthy human individuals. The CDR3 sequence is 15 residues long. Germline CDR1 is SGHTA and CDR2 is FQGTGA. V lost 5 bases, J lost 4 bases, and 7 bases stayed unmatched. The table came from immunoSEQ multiplex PCR; TCRdb's copy has only in-frame clones and leaves some out. This sample has over a million clones; about 77% occur once, and the top ten carry approximately 1.5%. The J gene is TRBJ2-7, the V gene TRBV7-3; 11 positions match TRBD1. The TCR was taken from a man younger than 30 in good health. The specimen was memory CD4+ T cells sorted from blood. Specified subset: CD45RA-negative fraction. In DNA form, the CDR3 reads TGTGCCAGCAGCCCCTCGGGACAGGGGGTGTACGAGCAGTACTTC. This translates into CASSPSGQGVYEQYF. Full variable domain (remainder filled in from reference TRBV7-3 and TRBJ2-7): GAGVSQTPSNKVTEKGKYVELRCDPISGHTALYWYRQSLGQGPEFLIYFQGTGAADDSGLPNDRFFAVRPEGSVSTLKIQRTERGDSAVYLCASSPSGQGVYEQYFGPGTRLTVT.